The 28 T cell receptor beta chains presented below share a single source sample, sequenced in a study of graft-versus-host responses after intestinal transplantation (dated by TCRdb to 2020 to 2022). The library came from the immunoSEQ multiplex PCR assay. TCRdb's version of the immuneACCESS table is confined to in-frame rearrangements and falls short of the full clone set. An unresolved V gene accounts for under half of the shortfall where checked; the remainder is of unknown origin. The sample table lists some 24,000 clones, 80% to 90% of them with a count of one. About 0.98% of the sample lies in the top ten. The source was PBMCs, collected around 460 days after intestinal transplant. Receptor source: a human patient who received an intestinal transplant, so some T cells may come from the graft donor.

V and J are TRBV4-1 and TRBJ2-7, with a tentative D call TRBD1 (6 bases). There are 17 residues in the CDR3. CDR1 MGHRA and CDR2 YSYEKL come from the germline V gene. V was trimmed by 0 bases and J by 0 bases, leaving 15 bases between them. The CDR3: CASSQESWTESSYEQYF. In nucleotides, the CDR3 is TGCGCCAGCAGCCAAGAATCCTGGACAGAGAGCTCCTACGAGCAGTACTTC.

The chain combines TRBV4-1 with TRBJ1-5; D ambiguous. The CDR3 extends over 15 amino acids. Trimming removed 1 base at V and 6 bases at J, with 13 bases between. Germline values: CDR1 MGHRA, CDR2 YSYEKL. CDR3 amino acids: CASSQGGGSRQPQHF. The DNA of the CDR3 is TGCGCCAGCAGCCAAGGAGGAGGATCGCGTCAGCCCCAGCATTTT.

As concerns this clone: The junction departs from the called germline gene at one end, perhaps through a read error. The chain links TRBV7-3 to TRBJ2-3, with D maybe TRBD2 (6 bases). Germline CDR1 is SGHTA and CDR2 is FQGTGA. The CDR3 has 15 amino acids. This chain's CDR3 is CASSSGGAFTDTRYF. In nucleotides, the CDR3 is TGTGCCAGCAGCTCCGGGGGAGCCTTCACAGATACGCGGTATTTT.

This chain connects TRBV18 to TRBJ2-1; 7 bases agree with TRBD1. This CDR3 spans 17 amino acids. Germline CDR1 is KGHSH and CDR2 is LQKENI. V shed 2 bases, J shed 5 bases, and the junction held 12 bases outside the gene matches. CDR3 sequence (DNA): TGTGCCAGCTCACCATACCCCGGGACAGAAAGAGACAATGAGCAGTTCTTC. Protein: CASSPYPGTERDNEQFF.

V and J are TRBV18 and TRBJ2-1, with D maybe TRBD2 (6 bases). The CDR3 is made up of 17 amino acids. Trimming removed 4 bases at V and 8 bases at J, with 24 bases between. Germline V gene lookup returns CDR1 KGHSH and CDR2 LQKENI. Here the CDR3 reads CASSLTWAEGIIDEQFF. The CDR3, as DNA: TGTGCCAGCTCACTCACTTGGGCGGAGGGGATTATCGATGAGCAGTTCTTC.

CDR3 protein: CASSPDNSPYNEQFF. As DNA, the CDR3 is TGCGCCAGCAGCCCGGACAACTCACCCTACAATGAGCAGTTCTTC. V and J are TRBV5-1 and TRBJ2-1; TRBD1 is a possible D gene (5 bases). The CDR3 runs to 15 residues. Germline V gene data show CDR1 as SGHRS and CDR2 as YFSETQ. V was trimmed by 4 bases and J by 2 bases, leaving 13 bases between them.

This chain's CDR3 is CAISVVSVHNEQFF. In nucleotides, the CDR3 is TGTGCCATCAGTGTGGTTAGCGTCCACAATGAGCAGTTCTTC. The chain links TRBV10-3 to TRBJ2-1; a weak D match, TRBD2 (5 bases). Trimming stripped 4 bases from V and 5 bases from J, with 12 bases between. Germline V CDR1 and CDR2: ENHRY, SYGVKD. The CDR3 totals 14 residues.

The DNA of the CDR3 is TGTGCCAGCAGTGGCCGCCCGGGGGAGACCCAGTACTTC. Translated: CASSGRPGETQYF. This rearrangement joins TRBV6-1 to TRBJ2-5; possible D gene TRBD2, 5 bases. The V gene lost 4 bases and the J gene lost 5 bases, with 11 bases spanning the gap. The V gene's germline CDR1 is MNHNS and CDR2 SASEGT. The CDR3 has 13 amino acids.

J is TRBJ2-7 and V is TRBV5-6, with a possible D match to TRBD2 (5 bases). Germline CDR1 is SGHDT and CDR2 is YYEEEE. V was cut by 4 bases and J by 5 bases, with 16 bases left in between. The CDR3 has 14 residues. CDR3 protein: CASSLGWESHEQYF. DNA for the CDR3: TGTGCCAGCAGCCTCGGATGGGAGTCCCACGAGCAGTACTTC.

This sequence joins TRBV27 and TRBJ2-7; possible D gene TRBD1, 6 bases. The CDR3 spans 14 residues. Germline lookup yields CDR1 MNHEY and CDR2 SMNVEV (reference sequence). V was clipped by 2 bases and J by 6 bases, with 14 bases between them. Here the CDR3 DNA reads TGTGCCAGCAGTTTAGACAGGTTCCTTGGCGAGCAGTACTTC. Translated, it gives CASSLDRFLGEQYF.

This chain joins TRBV19 and TRBJ2-6; D is ambiguous. The ends were cut back, 1 base at V and 4 bases at J, with 14 bases in the middle. CDR1 and CDR2 (germline): LNHDA, SQIVND (reference sequence). This CDR3 region has 17 residues. The CDR3 sequence: CASSIGGRVTGANVLTF. DNA of the CDR3: TGTGCCAGTAGTATAGGCGGACGGGTTACGGGGGCCAACGTCCTGACTTTC.

The chain links TRBV6-1 to TRBJ2-1; 8 bases line up with TRBD2. V was pared by 2 bases and J by 4 bases, with 1 base of the junction left unmatched. The CDR3 consists of 14 residues. The germline V gene encodes CDR1 MNHNS and CDR2 SASEGT. The CDR3 sequence is CASSELAGYNEQFF. CDR3 nucleotides: TGTGCCAGCAGTGAATTAGCGGGATACAATGAGCAGTTCTTC.

V is TRBV6-5 and J is TRBJ2-7; D remains unclear. Germline CDR1 MNHEY, CDR2 SVGAGI. This CDR3 contains 14 residues. V lost 4 bases to trimming and J lost 4 bases, with 14 bases between them. CDR3 sequence (DNA): TGTGCCAGCAGTTCCAGCCTCTACCGGTACGAGCAGTACTTC. It specifies CASSSSLYRYEQYF.

The chain links TRBV5-1 to TRBJ2-5, with 11 positions matching TRBD2. The V and J ends lost 1 base and 5 bases, in that order; junction bases with no gene match: 31. CDR1 and CDR2 (germline): SGHRS, YFSETQ. The CDR3 runs to 24 residues. The CDR3 sequence: CASSLSWPWTDAGLAGPNRETQYF. CDR3 nucleotides: TGCGCCAGCAGCTTGTCATGGCCGTGGACGGACGCAGGACTAGCGGGCCCTAACAGGGAGACCCAGTACTTC.

In regard to this clone: This CDR3 fails to terminate in the conserved phenylalanine or tryptophan, so it likely reflects a read error. The DNA is omitted, as the CDR3 cannot be located on it reliably, and the CDR3 follows TCRdb's listing. V and J are TRBV20-1 and TRBJ2-7. Germline V gene sequence: CDR1 DFQATT, CDR2 SNEGSKA (reference sequence). The CDR3 extends over 9 residues, inclusive of both ends. CDR3 region: CSAGPTGPR.

The chain has TRBV7-2 and TRBJ2-1, with D maybe TRBD2 (5 bases). Germline V gives CDR1 SGHTA, CDR2 FQGNSA. This CDR3 is built from 14 residues. With 5 bases removed from V and 9 bases from J, the gap between germline ends came to 17 bases. Here the CDR3 reads CASSPVSGKVEQFF. CDR3 nucleotides: TGTGCCAGCAGCCCCGTTTCGGGGAAGGTTGAGCAGTTCTTC.

This clone was recorded a few times. The gene calls are TRBV19 and TRBJ2-1; 8 positions agree with TRBD2. CDR1 and CDR2 (germline): LNHDA, SQIVND (reference sequence). V dropped 0 bases and J dropped 3; count of bases not matched to a gene: 4. CDR3 length: 16 residues. In nucleotides, the CDR3 is TGTGCCAGTAGTATAGACGGAGCGGGAGTCTACAATGAGCAGTTCTTC. It codes for CASSIDGAGVYNEQFF.

This clone was seen only once. The chain recombines TRBV28 with TRBJ1-1, with D unresolved. The CDR3 loop spans 10 amino acids. Germline CDR1 and CDR2: MDHEN and SYDVKM. Trimming left V 5 bases short and J 14 bases short, with 12 bases between. CDR3 region: CASSKWPSFF. In DNA, the CDR3 is TGTGCCAGCAGTAAGTGGCCAAGCTTCTTT.

This chain uses TRBV7-6 with TRBJ2-4; D may be TRBD2 (5 bases). Between the trimmed V and J ends, which lost 2 bases and 8 bases, there was a span of 13 bases. The CDR3 is 14 residues long. Germline CDR1 is SGHVS and CDR2 is FNYEAQ. CDR3 nucleotide sequence: TGTGCCAGCAGCTTAAGGGCTAGCCATGACATTCAGTACTTC. This gives the protein CASSLRASHDIQYF.

The gene calls are TRBV28 and TRBJ2-1, with D unclear. The CDR3 has 11 amino acids. V was clipped by 3 bases and J by 12 bases, with 9 bases between them. CDR1 MDHEN and CDR2 SYDVKM come from the germline V gene. CDR3: CASSFGLGQFF. In nucleotides, the CDR3 is TGTGCCAGCAGTTTCGGGTTGGGGCAGTTCTTC.

This chain joins TRBV2 and TRBJ1-1, with a weak D call TRBD1 (5 bases). Germline V gives CDR1 SNHLY, CDR2 FYNNEI. V lost 6 bases to trimming and J lost 2 bases, with 10 bases between them. The CDR3 extends over 13 amino acids. DNA for the CDR3: TGTGCCAGCAGCCTGACAGCTAACACTGAAGCTTTCTTT. Translation gives CASSLTANTEAFF.

The rearrangement joins TRBV4-1 to TRBJ2-3; D call uncertain. CDR3 length: 11 residues. The germline V gene encodes CDR1 MGHRA and CDR2 YSYEKL. CDR3 DNA sequence: TGCGCTTCCTGGTCGGGAGATACGCAGTATTTT. The encoded protein is CASWSGDTQYF.

The chain uses TRBV28 and TRBJ2-2, with a tentative D call TRBD1 (5 bases). This CDR3 is 13 amino acids long. V gave up 7 bases and J gave up 5 bases, with 11 bases separating them. CDR1 and CDR2 from the germline V gene are MDHEN and SYDVKM. CDR3 sequence reads: CASKGSGTGELFF. In nucleotides, the CDR3 is TGTGCCAGCAAAGGTTCAGGGACCGGGGAGCTGTTTTTT.

V is TRBV7-6 and J is TRBJ2-7; 7 positions agree with TRBD1. Looked up from germline, CDR1 is SGHVS and CDR2 is FNYEAQ. This CDR3 is built from 13 residues. V dropped 5 bases and J dropped 7; count of bases not matched to a gene: 8. The CDR3 DNA reads as TGTGCCAGCAGCATCGGACAGGCCCGAGAGCAGTACTTC. Translation: CASSIGQAREQYF.

This rearrangement joins TRBV7-6 to TRBJ2-5; 11 nucleotides line up with TRBD2. The CDR3 has 16 amino acids. Unmatched junction bases numbered 12, after V lost 5 bases and J lost 7 bases. Per the germline V gene, CDR1 is SGHVS and CDR2 is FNYEAQ. The CDR3 loop is CASSPTIAGGRGTQYF. The CDR3 DNA reads as TGTGCCAGCAGCCCTACTATAGCGGGAGGGAGGGGGACCCAGTACTTC.

The chain links TRBV21-1 to TRBJ1-2; the DNA was not compared with TRBD1, the D call given in the table. TRBV21-1 is listed as a pseudogene. The CDR3 is 18 residues long. Here the CDR3 reads CASSILGNRVQKTDGYTF. CDR3 nucleotides: TGTGCCAGCAGTATCCTGGGGAACAGGGTGCAGAAAACTGATGGCTACACCTTC.

The chain carries TRBV18 and TRBJ2-7; 11 nucleotides align to TRBD1. After removal of 3 bases from V and 3 bases from J, the junction contained 7 bases not matched to a gene. The CDR3 totals 16 residues. Germline CDR1 and CDR2: KGHSH and LQKENI. This CDR3 is CASSPRRGTGGYEQYF. The CDR3, as DNA: TGTGCCAGCTCACCCAGGCGAGGGACAGGGGGCTACGAGCAGTACTTC.

The genes are TRBV19 and TRBJ1-1; 7 nucleotides line up with TRBD1. The CDR3 sequence is 15 residues long. In germline, CDR1 is LNHDA, CDR2 SQIVND (reference sequence). Trimming removed 4 bases from V and 4 bases from J; junction bases left unmatched: 9. Here the CDR3 reads CASSSHIQGFTEAFF. The DNA for the CDR3 is TGTGCCAGTAGTAGTCACATACAGGGGTTCACTGAAGCTTTCTTT.